A selection of T cell receptor beta chains follows, all from one sample in a study of cytomegalovirus exposure and HLA in healthy donors. The table came from immunoSEQ multiplex PCR; TCRdb's copy has only in-frame clones and leaves some out. The profile shows about 100,000 clones, 77% of them singletons. The sample comprised PBMCs. These receptors originate from a man in his fifties or sixties in good health and CMV-seropositive. Each CDR3 is given with its conserved first and last residue. A D gene is named only where the DNA matches it firmly. Clone size, where shown, is once, few, many, or a class for clones that have expanded.

>15|NA|TRBJ2-3|TRBV9|NA
CASSSGRGSTDTQYF
TGTGCCAGCAGCTCAGGGCGGGGTAGCACAGATACGCAGTATTTT
>11|NA|TRBJ2-1|TRBV7-2|NA
CASTTYNEQFF
TGTGCCAGCACAACCTACAATGAGCAGTTCTTC
>15|TRBD1|TRBJ1-3|TRBV29-1|once
CSVAWDRGSGNTIYF
TGCAGCGTTGCCTGGGACAGGGGAAGCGGAAACACCATATATTTT
>15|TRBD1|TRBJ2-7|TRBV30|NA
CAWSGRPDRVNEQYF
TGTGCCTGGAGTGGCCGCCCGGACAGGGTCAACGAGCAGTACTTC
>14|TRBD2|TRBJ2-3|TRBV30|NA
CAWMRIAGTDTQYF
TGTGCCTGGATGCGAATAGCGGGAACAGATACGCAGTATTTT
>13|NA|TRBJ2-3|TRBV5-6|NA
CASKYQGPDTQYF
TGTGCCAGCAAGTATCAGGGTCCAGATACGCAGTATTTT
>11|NA|TRBJ1-2|TRBV30|NA
CAWSGGGSYTF
TGTGCCTGGAGTGGGGGGGGCAGCTACACCTTC
>16|TRBD1|TRBJ1-3|TRBV5-1|NA
CASSLSGTGSGNTIYF
TGCGCCAGCAGCTTGAGCGGGACAGGGTCTGGAAACACCATATATTTT
>15|NA|TRBJ1-5|TRBV7-8|NA
CASSLAWGTNQPQHF
TGTGCCAGCAGCTTAGCGTGGGGCACCAATCAGCCCCAGCATTTT
>11|NA|TRBJ1-2|TRBV5-1|once
CASSEGGGYTF
TGCGCCAGCAGCGAAGGGGGTGGCTACACCTTC